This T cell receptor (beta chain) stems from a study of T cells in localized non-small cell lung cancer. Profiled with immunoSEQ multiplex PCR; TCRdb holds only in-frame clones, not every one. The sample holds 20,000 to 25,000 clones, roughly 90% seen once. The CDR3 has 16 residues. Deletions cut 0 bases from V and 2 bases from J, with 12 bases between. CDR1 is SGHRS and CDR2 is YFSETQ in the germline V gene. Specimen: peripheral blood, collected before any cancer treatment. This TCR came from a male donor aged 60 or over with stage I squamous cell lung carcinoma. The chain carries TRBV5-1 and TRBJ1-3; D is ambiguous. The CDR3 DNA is TGCGCCAGCAGCTTGGGGTCTCCCCACCCTGGAAACACCATATATTTT. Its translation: CASSLGSPHPGNTIYF.